A selection of T cell receptor beta chains follows, all from one sample in a study of T cells in Graves' hyperthyroidism and ophthalmopathy. MiXCR was run by TCRdb on the multiplex PCR reads, yielding one entry per CDR3 protein. The table has about 290,000 distinct CDR3 sequences, roughly 13% seen once. Sequences were obtained from blood. The receptors come from a woman aged 25 to 45 with Graves' hyperthyroidism that later progressed to Graves' ophthalmopathy. The CDR3 runs from the conserved cysteine through the conserved F or W. The D gene is left open where the match is weak. The listing skips clone size in some rows; elsewhere it reads once, few, many or a size class.

>many|TRBV12-3/TRBV12-4|NA|TRBJ1-2
CASSLRVYGYTF
TGTGCCAGCAGTTTACGAGTCTATGGCTACACCTTC
>many|TRBV7-3|NA|TRBJ2-1
CASSLTGGYQSPNEQFF
TGTGCCAGCAGCTTAACCGGTGGCTATCAGAGCCCCAATGAGCAGTTCTTC
>few|TRBV6-2/TRBV6-3|NA|TRBJ1-2
CASSYSQANYGYTF
TGTGCCAGCAGTTACTCACAAGCTAACTATGGCTACACCTTC
>many|TRBV6-2/TRBV6-3|NA|TRBJ2-5
CASSYYRETQYF
TGTGCCAGCAGTTACTACAGGGAGACCCAGTACTTC
>many|TRBV6-1|TRBD2|TRBJ2-1
CASSASGSGYNEQFF
TGTGCCAGCAGTGCTAGCGGGAGTGGCTACAATGAGCAGTTCTTC
>many|TRBV27|NA|TRBJ2-4
CASSLSNQNIQYF
TGTGCCAGCAGTTTATCCAACCAAAACATTCAGTACTTC
>many|TRBV5-1|NA|TRBJ2-1
CASSLAPGYNEQFF
TGCGCCAGCAGCTTGGCCCCTGGCTACAATGAGCAGTTCTTC
>few|TRBV10-3|NA|TRBJ2-3
CAIGSSNLTDTQYF
TGTGCCATCGGTTCTTCCAACCTCACAGATACGCAGTATTTT
>few|TRBV2|NA|TRBJ1-5
CASSEEGGQPQHF
TGTGCCAGCAGTGAGGAGGGGGGTCAGCCCCAGCATTTT
>many|TRBV2|NA|TRBJ2-7
CASHLDPQGGDGLVSYEQYF
TGTGCCAGCCATCTCGATCCCCAGGGGGGGGATGGACTAGTATCCTACGAGCAGTACTTC
>NA|TRBV6-1|NA|TRBJ2-2
CASSPWADTGTGELFF
TGTGCCAGCAGTCCGTGGGCGGACACAGGGACCGGGGAGCTGTTTTTT
>many|TRBV7-2|NA|TRBJ2-3
CASSLAGLPYSTDTQYF
TGTGCCAGCAGCTTAGCGGGGCTACCGTATAGCACAGATACGCAGTATTTT
>many|TRBV6-1|NA|TRBJ2-7
CASSSGTGPGEQYF
TGTGCCAGCAGTAGCGGGACAGGCCCCGGCGAGCAGTACTTC
>many|TRBV28|NA|TRBJ2-4
CASSFLGPKNIQYF
TGTGCCAGCAGTTTCCTCGGACCGAAAAACATTCAGTACTTC
>few|TRBV14|TRBD1|TRBJ1-4
CASSPPGQYNEKLFF
TGTGCCAGCAGCCCCCCGGGACAGTATAATGAAAAACTGTTTTTT
>many|TRBV30|TRBD1|TRBJ1-5
CAWSVKGQGTPSNQPQHF
TGTGCCTGGAGTGTCAAGGGACAGGGGACACCCTCCAATCAGCCCCAGCATTTT
>many|TRBV20-1|TRBD2|TRBJ2-3
CSAAGLAGPTDTQYF
TGCAGTGCTGCCGGACTAGCGGGGCCCACAGATACGCAGTATTTT
>many|TRBV10-3|NA|TRBJ1-1
CAISETENTEAFF
TGTGCCATCAGTGAAACGGAGAACACTGAAGCTTTCTTT
>many|TRBV28|NA|TRBJ2-7
CASSSLWAEQYF
TGTGCCAGCAGTTCCCTCTGGGCTGAGCAGTACTTC
>NA|TRBV6-5|NA|TRBJ2-7
CASSSYRSSSYEQYF
TGTGCCAGCAGTTCCTACCGGAGTAGCTCCTACGAGCAGTACTTC
>many|TRBV7-2|TRBD2|TRBJ2-6
CASSLKAGVESGANVLTF
TGTGCCAGCAGCCTAAAAGCGGGAGTGGAGTCTGGGGCCAACGTCCTGACTTTC
>few|TRBV29-1|NA|TRBJ2-1
CSVEDGLRSVNEQFF
TGCAGCGTTGAAGATGGTCTAAGGAGTGTAAATGAGCAGTTCTTC
>many|TRBV11-2|NA|TRBJ2-1
CASSLDLRTPYNEQFF
TGTGCCAGCAGCTTAGATCTCCGAACACCCTACAATGAGCAGTTCTTC
>few|TRBV9|NA|TRBJ1-4
CASSVAGTDNEKLFF
TGTGCCAGCAGCGTCGCGGGGACGGATAATGAAAAACTGTTTTTT
>many|TRBV3-1|TRBD2|TRBJ2-3
CASSQEGLAGGPMRTDTQYF
TGTGCCAGCAGCCAAGAAGGCCTAGCGGGAGGGCCAATGAGGACAGATACGCAGTATTTT
>many|TRBV27|NA|TRBJ2-7
CASGPEQYF
TGTGCCAGCGGGCCCGAGCAGTACTTC
>NA|TRBV9|TRBD2|TRBJ2-1
CASSAGGLADNEQFF
TGTGCCAGCAGCGCGGGGGGACTAGCGGACAATGAGCAGTTCTTC
>many|TRBV18|NA|TRBJ1-1
CASSPVGSRYGTEAFF
TGTGCCAGCTCACCAGTGGGTTCGAGGTATGGGACTGAAGCTTTCTTT
>few|TRBV19|TRBD2|TRBJ2-2
CASSGLAGTGELFF
TGTGCCAGTAGTGGTCTAGCGGGCACCGGGGAGCTGTTTTTT
>NA|TRBV5-5|NA|TRBJ2-7
CASSLITGTYEQYF
TGTGCCAGCAGCTTGATTACGGGAACCTACGAGCAGTACTTC
>many|TRBV28|NA|TRBJ2-4
CASSLRDLDIQYF
TGTGCCAGCAGTTTAAGGGATTTGGACATTCAGTACTTC